A selection of T cell receptor beta chains follows, all from one sample in a study of blood T cell repertoires in COVID-19. Data came from immunoSEQ multiplex PCR; TCRdb stores just in-frame clones and leaves some out. Here the sample spans a few hundred thousand clones, around 81% being singletons. Sequencing used peripheral blood. Receptors were obtained from a person between 65 and 80 years old with COVID-19, enrolled during active disease. CDR3s include the opening cysteine and the closing phenylalanine or tryptophan. The order of the fields is J gene, D gene, clone size, V gene, CDR3 protein, CDR3 DNA. The D gene is left open where the match is weak. The size entry is marked missing in some rows and otherwise reads once, few, many or a size class.

TRBJ2-3 . . TRBV11-2 CASSLEARYTDTQYF TGTGCCAGCAGCTTAGAGGCTAGATACACAGATACGCAGTATTTT
TRBJ2-3 . . TRBV24-1 CATSDLYSGTQYF TGTGCCACCAGTGATTTGTACAGTGGAACGCAGTATTTT
TRBJ2-7 TRBD2 . TRBV10-3 CAISTSTQPGTKVYEQYF TGTGCCATCAGCACGAGCACACAGCCCGGGACTAAGGTCTACGAGCAGTACTTC
TRBJ1-4 TRBD1 . TRBV29-1 CSVGRTGGEKLFF TGCAGCGTTGGGCGGACAGGGGGTGAAAAACTGTTTTTT
TRBJ1-6 TRBD1 few TRBV5-1 CASSLEAGQGASPLHF TGCGCCAGCAGCTTGGAGGCTGGACAGGGGGCTTCACCCCTCCACTTT
TRBJ1-2 TRBD1 many TRBV5-4 CASSSGGQGNYGYTF TGTGCCAGCAGCTCGGGAGGACAGGGTAACTATGGCTACACCTTC
TRBJ2-1 . once TRBV6-6 CASILDRYYNEQFF .
TRBJ1-1 . . TRBV27 CASRSTGTSNTEAFF TGTGCCAGCAGATCGACCGGGACATCGAACACTGAAGCTTTCTTT
TRBJ2-5 . . TRBV10-3 CATTNPGRETQYF TGTGCCACCACGAATCCGGGGAGAGAGACCCAGTACTTC
TRBJ1-1 TRBD1 . TRBV7-2 CASSYMDRGHYTEAFF TGTGCCAGCAGCTATATGGACAGGGGGCATTACACTGAAGCTTTCTTT
TRBJ1-4 TRBD1 . TRBV5-1 CASRVGTVNEKLFF TGCGCCAGCAGAGTCGGGACAGTTAATGAAAAACTGTTTTTT